The source of this T cell receptor beta chain is a study of neurological immune-mediated disorders. In regard to this clonotype: A read error may account for a junction end that differs from germline.

There are 17 residues in the CDR3. CDR1 is LGHNA and CDR2 is YNFKEQ in the germline V gene. Time point given: longitudinal time-point 2. The cDNA was generated through 5'RACE incorporating 10-nucleotide random UMIs. Every sequencing run gave over 200 million TCR-beta sequences, taken from 15-18 subjects. MiXCR, applied by TCRdb to the 5' RACE reads, yields one record per CDR3 protein. The sample records 70,000 to 90,000 distinct CDR3 sequences, approximately 6% being singletons. Material: PBMCs. The receptor's source is a woman aged 60 to 75 with multiple sclerosis. The gene calls are TRBV4-2 and TRBJ2-2; tentatively, D is TRBD2 (7 bases). CDR3 region: CASSQDIGGAITVELFF. The DNA for the CDR3 is TGTGCCAGCAGCCAAGATATTGGGGGGGCCATCACCGTGGAGCTGTTTTTT.